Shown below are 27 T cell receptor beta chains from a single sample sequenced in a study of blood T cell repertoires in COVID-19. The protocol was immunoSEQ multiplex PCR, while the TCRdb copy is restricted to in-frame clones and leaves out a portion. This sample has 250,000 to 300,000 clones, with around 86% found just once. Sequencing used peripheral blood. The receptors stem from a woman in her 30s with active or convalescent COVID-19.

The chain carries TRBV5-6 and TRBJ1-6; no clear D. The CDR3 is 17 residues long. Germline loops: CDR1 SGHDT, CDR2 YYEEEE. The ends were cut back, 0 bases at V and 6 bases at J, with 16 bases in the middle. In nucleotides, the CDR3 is TGTGCCAGCAGCTTGGCCGGCAGACTCATGCTTAATTCACCCCTCCACTTT. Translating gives CASSLAGRLMLNSPLHF.

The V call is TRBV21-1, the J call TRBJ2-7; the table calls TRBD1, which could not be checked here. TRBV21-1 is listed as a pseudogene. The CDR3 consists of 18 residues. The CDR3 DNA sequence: TGTGCCAGCAGCAATAGGAGACAGGGGACGCTTCCAACCTACGAGCAGTACTTC. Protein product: CASSNRRQGTLPTYEQYF.

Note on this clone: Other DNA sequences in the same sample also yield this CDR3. CDR3 DNA: TGTGCCAGTAGTATAACAGGGGGCAACACTGAAGCTTTCTTT. It encodes CASSITGGNTEAFF. The V call is TRBV19, the J call TRBJ1-1; TRBD1 matches 9 bases. Germline CDR1 reads LNHDA; CDR2 reads SQIVND (reference sequence). After removal of 2 bases from V and 2 bases from J, the junction contained 0 bases not matched to a gene. This CDR3 spans 14 amino acids.

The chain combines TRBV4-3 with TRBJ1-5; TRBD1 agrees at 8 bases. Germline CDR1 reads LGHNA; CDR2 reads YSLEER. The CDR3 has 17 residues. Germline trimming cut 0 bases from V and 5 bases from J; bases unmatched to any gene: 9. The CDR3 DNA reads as TGCGCCAGCAGCCAAGATCGACAGACAGGGGATCATCAGCCCCAGCATTTT. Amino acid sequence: CASSQDRQTGDHQPQHF.

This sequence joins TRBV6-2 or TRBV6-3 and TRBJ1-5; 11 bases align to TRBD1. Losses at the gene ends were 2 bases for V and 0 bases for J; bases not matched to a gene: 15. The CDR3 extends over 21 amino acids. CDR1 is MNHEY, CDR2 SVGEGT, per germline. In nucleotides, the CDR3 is TGTGCCAGCAGTTACAGGGCCACCCCCGGACAGGGGGCGCGTAGCAATCAGCCCCAGCATTTT. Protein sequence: CASSYRATPGQGARSNQPQHF.

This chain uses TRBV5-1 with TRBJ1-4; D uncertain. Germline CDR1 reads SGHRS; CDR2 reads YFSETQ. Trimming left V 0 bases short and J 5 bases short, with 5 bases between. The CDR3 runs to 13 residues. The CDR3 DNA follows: TGCGCCAGCAGCTTGGACACCAATGAAAAACTGTTTTTT. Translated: CASSLDTNEKLFF.

CDR3 DNA: TGTGCCAGCAGGCAAAGGGACAGTCAGGCGGGAAACACCATATATTTT. Its translation is CASRQRDSQAGNTIYF. The V call is TRBV7-9, the J call TRBJ1-3; 7 nucleotides line up with TRBD1. The CDR3 runs to 16 residues. V was pared by 6 bases and J by 4 bases, with 12 bases of the junction left unmatched. Looked up from germline, CDR1 is SEHNR and CDR2 is FQNEAQ (reference sequence). Full variable domain (outside the CDR3, taken from reference TRBV7-9 and TRBJ1-3): DTGVSQNPRHKITKRGQNVTFRCDPISEHNRLYWYRQTLGQGPEFLTYFQNEAQLEKSRLLSDRFSAERPKGSFSTLEIQRTEQGDSAMYLCASRQRDSQAGNTIYFGEGSWLTVV.

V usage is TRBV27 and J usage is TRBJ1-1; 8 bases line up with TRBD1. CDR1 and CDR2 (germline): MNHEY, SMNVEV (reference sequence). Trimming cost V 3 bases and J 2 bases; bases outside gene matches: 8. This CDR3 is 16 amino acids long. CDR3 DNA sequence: TGTGCCAGCAGTTTGGGCAGGGGGCAAGTCAACACTGAAGCTTTCTTT. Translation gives CASSLGRGQVNTEAFF.

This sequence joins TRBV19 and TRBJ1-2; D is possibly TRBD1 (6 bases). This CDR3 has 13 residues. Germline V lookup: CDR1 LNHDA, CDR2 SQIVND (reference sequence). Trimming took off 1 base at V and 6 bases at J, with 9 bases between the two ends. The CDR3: CASSIVHRDGYTF. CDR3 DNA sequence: TGTGCCAGTAGTATAGTACACAGGGATGGCTACACCTTC.

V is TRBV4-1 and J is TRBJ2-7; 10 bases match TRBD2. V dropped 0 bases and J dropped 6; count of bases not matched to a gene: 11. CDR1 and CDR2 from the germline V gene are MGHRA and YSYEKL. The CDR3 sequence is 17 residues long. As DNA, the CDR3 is TGCGCCAGCAGCCAAGATAAGGGTGGGACTAGCGATGGCGAGCAGTACTTC. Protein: CASSQDKGGTSDGEQYF.

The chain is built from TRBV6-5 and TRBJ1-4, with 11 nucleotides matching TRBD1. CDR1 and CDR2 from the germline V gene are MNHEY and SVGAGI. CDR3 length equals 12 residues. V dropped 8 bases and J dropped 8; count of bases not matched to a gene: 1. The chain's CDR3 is CASGTGGEKLFF. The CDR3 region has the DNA TGTGCCAGCGGGACAGGGGGGGAAAAACTGTTTTTT.

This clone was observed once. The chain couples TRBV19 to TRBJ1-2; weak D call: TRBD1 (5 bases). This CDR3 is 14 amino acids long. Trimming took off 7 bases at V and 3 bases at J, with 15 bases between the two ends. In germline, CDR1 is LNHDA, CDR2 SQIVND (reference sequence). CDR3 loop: CASTFQGLYYGYTF. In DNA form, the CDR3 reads TGTGCCAGTACCTTCCAGGGTCTCTACTATGGCTACACCTTC.

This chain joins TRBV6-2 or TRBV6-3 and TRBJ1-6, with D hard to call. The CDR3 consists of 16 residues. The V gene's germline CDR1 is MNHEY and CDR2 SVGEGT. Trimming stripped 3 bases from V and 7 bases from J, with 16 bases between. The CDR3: CASSYYWVGGNSPLHF. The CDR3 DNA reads TGTGCCAGCAGTTATTATTGGGTAGGAGGAAATTCACCCCTCCACTTT.

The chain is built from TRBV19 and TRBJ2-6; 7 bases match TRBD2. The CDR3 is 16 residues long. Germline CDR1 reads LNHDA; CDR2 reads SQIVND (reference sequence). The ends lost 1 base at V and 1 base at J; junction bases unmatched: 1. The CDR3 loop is CASSIVGGSGANVLTF. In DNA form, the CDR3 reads TGTGCCAGTAGTATAGTGGGGGGGTCTGGGGCCAACGTCCTGACTTTC.

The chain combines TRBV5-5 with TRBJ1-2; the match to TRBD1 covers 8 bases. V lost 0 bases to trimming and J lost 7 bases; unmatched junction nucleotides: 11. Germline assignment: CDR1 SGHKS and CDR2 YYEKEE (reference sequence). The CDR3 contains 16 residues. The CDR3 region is CASSLAGQGKPFGYTF. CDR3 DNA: TGTGCCAGCAGCTTGGCCGGACAGGGAAAGCCTTTTGGCTACACCTTC.

The CDR3 DNA sequence: TGTGCCTGGAGTGCCCCCGGGACAACTAATTCACCCCTCCACTTT. Its translation is CAWSAPGTTNSPLHF. The J gene is TRBJ1-6, the V gene TRBV30; maybe TRBD1 (6 bases). Germline CDR1 reads GTSNPN; CDR2 reads SVGIG (reference sequence). Trimming cost V 1 base and J 6 bases, with 13 bases left between them. The CDR3 runs to 15 residues.

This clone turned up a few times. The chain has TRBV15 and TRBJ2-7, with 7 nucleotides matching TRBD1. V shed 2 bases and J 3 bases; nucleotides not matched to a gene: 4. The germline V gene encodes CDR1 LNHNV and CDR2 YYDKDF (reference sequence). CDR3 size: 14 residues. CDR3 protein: CATSRKGQSYEQYF. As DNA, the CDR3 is TGTGCCACCAGCAGAAAGGGACAGAGCTACGAGCAGTACTTC. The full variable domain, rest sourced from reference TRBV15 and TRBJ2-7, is DAMVIQNPRYQVTQFGKPVTLSCSQTLNHNVMYWYQQKSSQAPKLLFHYYDKDFNNEADTPDNFQSRRPNTSFCFLDIRSPGLGDTAMYLCATSRKGQSYEQYFGPGTRLTVT.

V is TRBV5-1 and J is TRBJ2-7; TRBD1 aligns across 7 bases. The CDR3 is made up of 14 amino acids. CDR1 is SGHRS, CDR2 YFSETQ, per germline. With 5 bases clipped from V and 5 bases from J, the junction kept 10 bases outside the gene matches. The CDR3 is CASRVGDSPNEQYF. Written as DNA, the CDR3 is TGCGCCAGCAGGGTTGGGGACAGCCCAAACGAGCAGTACTTC. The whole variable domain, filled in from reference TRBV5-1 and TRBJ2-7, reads KAGVTQTPRYLIKTRGQQVTLSCSPISGHRSVSWYQQTPGQGLQFLFEYFSETQRNKGNFPGRFSGRQFSNSRSEMNVSTLELGDSALYLCASRVGDSPNEQYFGPGTRLTVT.

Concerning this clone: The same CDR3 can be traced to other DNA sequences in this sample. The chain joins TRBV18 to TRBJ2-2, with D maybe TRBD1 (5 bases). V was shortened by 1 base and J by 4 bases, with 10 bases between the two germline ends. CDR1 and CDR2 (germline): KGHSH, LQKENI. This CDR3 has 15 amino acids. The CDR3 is CASSPQRGGTGELFF. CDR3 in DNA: TGTGCCAGCTCACCACAAAGGGGTGGCACCGGGGAGCTGTTTTTT.

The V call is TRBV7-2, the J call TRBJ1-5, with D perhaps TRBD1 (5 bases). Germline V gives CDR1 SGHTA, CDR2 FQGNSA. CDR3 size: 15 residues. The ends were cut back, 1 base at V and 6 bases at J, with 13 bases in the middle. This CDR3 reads CASSLDQGTSQPQHF. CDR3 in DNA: TGTGCCAGCAGCTTAGATCAGGGAACGAGTCAGCCCCAGCATTTT.

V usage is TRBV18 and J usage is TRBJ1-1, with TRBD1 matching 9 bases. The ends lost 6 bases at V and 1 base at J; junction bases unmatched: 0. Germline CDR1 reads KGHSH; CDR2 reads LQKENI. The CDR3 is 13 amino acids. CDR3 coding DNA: TGTGCCAGCTCGGGACAGGGGAACACTGAAGCTTTCTTT. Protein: CASSGQGNTEAFF.

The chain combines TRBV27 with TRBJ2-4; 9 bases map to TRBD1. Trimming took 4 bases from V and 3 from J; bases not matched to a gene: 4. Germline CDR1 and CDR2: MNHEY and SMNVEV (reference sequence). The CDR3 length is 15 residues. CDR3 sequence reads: CASSWDREGKNIQYF. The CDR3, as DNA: TGTGCCAGCAGTTGGGACAGGGAGGGCAAAAACATTCAGTACTTC.

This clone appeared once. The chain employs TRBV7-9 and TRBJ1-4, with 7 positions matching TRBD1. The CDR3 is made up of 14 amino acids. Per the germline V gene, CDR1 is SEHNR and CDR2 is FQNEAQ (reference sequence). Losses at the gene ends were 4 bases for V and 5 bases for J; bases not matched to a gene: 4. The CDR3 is CASSYGTANEKLFF. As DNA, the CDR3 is TGTGCCAGCAGCTACGGGACAGCAAATGAAAAACTGTTTTTT.

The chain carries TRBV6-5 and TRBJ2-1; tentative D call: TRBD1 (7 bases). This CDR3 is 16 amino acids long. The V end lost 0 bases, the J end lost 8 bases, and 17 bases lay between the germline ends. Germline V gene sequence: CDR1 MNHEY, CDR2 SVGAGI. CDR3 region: CASSYSSPQGGHEQFF. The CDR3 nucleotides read TGTGCCAGCAGTTACTCCTCCCCCCAGGGGGGCCATGAGCAGTTCTTC.

The CDR3 reads CASSVGTGLSPLHF. CDR3 DNA: TGCGCCAGCAGCGTCGGGACAGGGCTATCACCCCTCCACTTT. The chain links TRBV5-1 to TRBJ1-6, with 9 nucleotides matching TRBD1. V was clipped by 4 bases and J by 10 bases; unmatched bases: 6. In germline, CDR1 is SGHRS, CDR2 YFSETQ. The CDR3 runs 14 residues.

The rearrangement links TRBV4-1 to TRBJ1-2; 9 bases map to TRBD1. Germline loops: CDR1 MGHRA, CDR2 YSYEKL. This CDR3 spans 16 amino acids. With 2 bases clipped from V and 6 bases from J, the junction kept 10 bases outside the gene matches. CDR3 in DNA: TGCGCCAGCAGCCAATTCCCCGGGACAGGGCCCCATGGCTACACCTTC. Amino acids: CASSQFPGTGPHGYTF.

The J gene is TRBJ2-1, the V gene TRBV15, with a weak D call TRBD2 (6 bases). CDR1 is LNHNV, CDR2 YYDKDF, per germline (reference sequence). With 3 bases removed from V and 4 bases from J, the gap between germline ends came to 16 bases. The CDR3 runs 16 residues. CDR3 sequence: CATSRDRRGRYNEQFF. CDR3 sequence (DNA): TGTGCCACCAGCAGGGATCGACGGGGGAGGTACAATGAGCAGTTCTTC. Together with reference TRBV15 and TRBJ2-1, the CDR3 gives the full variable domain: DAMVIQNPRYQVTQFGKPVTLSCSQTLNHNVMYWYQQKSSQAPKLLFHYYDKDFNNEADTPDNFQSRRPNTSFCFLDIRSPGLGDTAMYLCATSRDRRGRYNEQFFGPGTRLTVL.